These 10 T cell receptor beta chains share one sample of origin, sequenced in a study of early T cells in non-severe SARS-CoV-2 infection. TCRdb processed the 5' RACE reads anew with MiXCR; each CDR3 protein has one entry. The sample has under 95,000 distinct CDR3 sequences; approximately 12% are singletons. Sequencing was done on a sample of whole blood. Every receptor here comes from an adult who was a healthcare worker with PCR-confirmed SARS-CoV-2 infection or an uninfected control (not recorded which).

This clonotype was detected a few times. The rearrangement links TRBV28 to TRBJ1-1; D uncertain. The germline CDR1 and CDR2 sequences are MDHEN and SYDVKM. Trimming removed 4 bases at V and 5 bases at J, with 5 bases between. This CDR3 comprises 11 residues. In DNA form, the CDR3 reads TGTGCCAGCAGTTCCCCGACTGAAGCTTTCTTT. Its translation: CASSSPTEAFF.

This clonotype was counted between two and nine times. The J gene is TRBJ2-7, the V gene TRBV6-2 or TRBV6-3; D tentatively reads TRBD1 or TRBD2 (6 bases each). The CDR3 is made up of 11 amino acids. Trimming took 8 bases from V and 12 from J, leaving 17 bases between them. Germline CDR1 is MNHEY and CDR2 is SVGEGT. The chain's CDR3 is CASGNGGQWYF. In DNA, the CDR3 is TGTGCCAGCGGAAATGGGGGGCAGTGGTACTTC.

As to this clonotype: A much larger clone sits a single nucleotide away, making a read error possible. The chain carries TRBV20-1 and TRBJ1-4; D remains unclear. V shed 7 bases and J shed 4 bases, with 16 bases lying between them. The CDR3 spans 14 residues. Germline CDR1 DFQATT, CDR2 SNEGSKA (reference sequence). CDR3 bases: TGCAGTGTCCGTTCCGAGGCCGGTAATGAAAAACTGTTTTTT. Translating gives CSVRSEAGNEKLFF.

The V gene is TRBV9, the J gene TRBJ2-3; D is unresolved. The V end lost 2 bases, the J end lost 2 bases, and 9 bases lay between the germline ends. The length of the CDR3 is 14 residues. CDR1 and CDR2 (germline): SGDLS, YYNGEE. The CDR3 loop reads CASSVAGLTDTQYF. As DNA, the CDR3 is TGTGCCAGCAGCGTGGCAGGCCTCACAGATACGCAGTATTTT.

This clonotype was seen a single time. The CDR3 is CASSREVNTEAFF. The CDR3 DNA reads TGTGCCAGCAGCAGGGAGGTGAACACTGAAGCTTTCTTT. The chain employs TRBV6-4 and TRBJ1-1, with a weak D call TRBD1 (5 bases). The V gene's germline CDR1 is MRHNA and CDR2 SNTAGT. Trimming left V 6 bases short and J 0 bases short, with 8 bases between. This CDR3 is 13 amino acids long.

This clonotype has only a few counts. This chain links TRBV5-4 with TRBJ2-1; D ambiguous. The length of the CDR3 is 19 residues. Germline CDR1 SGHNT, CDR2 YYREEE (reference sequence). Trimming stripped 5 bases from V and 0 bases from J, with 24 bases between. CDR3 DNA sequence: TGTGCCAGCAGTTCCCCTGTGGATGGGATTCCTTTCTCCTACAATGAGCAGTTCTTC. This gives the protein CASSSPVDGIPFSYNEQFF.

This clonotype was seen ten or more times. The chain has TRBV3-1 and TRBJ2-7, with D hard to call. The V end was cut by 1 base, the J end by 1 base, with 8 bases between. The CDR3 is 14 amino acids. Germline V gives CDR1 LGHDT, CDR2 YNNKEL (reference sequence). Here the CDR3 reads CASSQGYSSYEQYF. As DNA, the CDR3 is TGTGCCAGCAGCCAAGGGTATAGTTCCTACGAGCAGTACTTC.

This clonotype was detected ten times or more. This chain uses TRBV7-3 with TRBJ2-3, with 13 bases identical to TRBD2. This CDR3 contains 15 residues. After removal of 4 bases from V and 5 bases from J, the junction contained 3 bases not matched to a gene. Germline assignment: CDR1 SGHTA and CDR2 FQGTGA. The CDR3 is CASSSLAGGEDTQYF. Written as DNA, the CDR3 is TGTGCCAGCAGCTCACTAGCGGGAGGGGAAGATACGCAGTATTTT.

A word on this clonotype: A much larger clonotype is one base distant, so this may be a read error. The chain links TRBV3-1 to TRBJ1-6, with D tentatively TRBD1 (5 bases). The CDR3 sequence is 14 residues long. The V gene's germline CDR1 is LGHDT and CDR2 YNNKEL (reference sequence). DNA of the CDR3: TGTCCCAGCAGTCGTAAGGGGATAGATTCACCCCTCCACTTT. Protein product: CPSSRKGIDSPLHF.

This clonotype has ten or more counts. V gene TRBV7-7 combines with J gene TRBJ2-2, with D possibly matching TRBD1 (6 bases). This CDR3 region has 13 residues. Germline V lookup: CDR1 SSHAT, CDR2 FNYEAQ (reference sequence). V was shortened by 2 bases and J by 6 bases, with 7 bases between the two germline ends. CDR3 nucleotide sequence: TGTGCCAGCAGCTTATCAGGGGCCGGGGAGCTGTTTTTT. Its translation: CASSLSGAGELFF.